The entry below describes one TCR beta chain. The data derive from a study of T cell responses to AZD1222 COVID-19 vaccine. Measured with immunoSEQ multiplex PCR; TCRdb has only the in-frame clones, and not every one. The profile shows about 150,000 clones, roughly 90% of them singletons. There are 16 residues in the CDR3. V gave up 0 bases and J gave up 0 bases, with 10 bases separating them. Germline values: CDR1 SGHKS, CDR2 YYEKEE (reference sequence). This sample comprised peripheral blood, obtained 28 days after the second AZD1222 dose. The source of this sequence is an adult who received the AZD1222 COVID-19 vaccine. The gene calls are TRBV5-5 and TRBJ2-1; the D gene is possibly TRBD2 (6 bases). The CDR3 DNA is TGTGCCAGCAGCTTGGCCCCCGGGAGCTCCTACAATGAGCAGTTCTTC. Protein: CASSLAPGSSYNEQFF.